Here is one T cell receptor (beta chain) with its context. The CDR3 loop spans 15 amino acids. Trimming cost V 4 bases and J 8 bases; bases outside gene matches: 8. Germline values: CDR1 MNHEY, CDR2 SVGAGI. The PCR contained 60 Vbeta and 13 Jbeta primers. The repertoire was sequenced with immunoSEQ multiplex PCR; TCRdb's copy has only in-frame clones and lacks some. The sample has more than 130,000 clones; roughly 77% are singletons. This record belongs to a study of cytomegalovirus exposure and HLA in healthy donors. The chain employs TRBV6-5 and TRBJ2-1, with 10 bases matching TRBD2. Sequencing was performed on PBMCs. This sequence originates from a man younger than 40 in good health and CMV-seronegative. CDR3 bases: TGTGCCAGCAGTTTAACTAGCGGGGTAGCTCATGAGCAGTTCTTC. Translation gives CASSLTSGVAHEQFF.